The entry that follows covers one TCR beta chain sequence. Its antigen is not identified. The data were taken from a study of PD-1 blockade in mismatch repair-deficient tumors. Turning to the study itself: Patients had approximately 11 mismatch repair-deficient cancer types, all previously treated and progressing.

Findings and caveats of the study: Rapid post-treatment expansion, then contraction, generally preceding radiologic response, marked tumor-resident clones.

Three pembrolizumab responders had their TCRs sequenced. Trimming took off 2 bases at V and 3 bases at J, with 8 bases between the two ends. The CDR3 has 13 residues. The germline gives CDR1 SEHNR, CDR2 FQNEAQ (reference sequence). Sequencing was performed with immunoSEQ multiplex PCR; in TCRdb, only in-frame clones are kept and a portion is missing. The table shows 40,000 to 60,000 clones, with over 60% occurring only once. The source was PBMCs, collected before pembrolizumab treatment. The V gene is TRBV7-9, the J gene TRBJ2-7; TRBD1 is a possible D gene (5 bases). The clonotype was recovered from an adult with mismatch repair-deficient cancer. The CDR3: CASSLSGYYEQYF. The DNA of the CDR3 is TGTGCCAGCAGCTTATCAGGGTACTACGAGCAGTACTTC.